Listed below are T cell receptor beta chains from one sample, sequenced in a study of cytotoxic CD8 clonotypes in ibrutinib-treated CLL. TCRdb's copy holds only in-frame clones and misses some; the assay was immunoSEQ multiplex PCR. Of more than 110,000 clones listed, roughly 90% were seen once; the top ten hold 11%. The starting material was PBMCs, obtained after 12 months of ibrutinib treatment. These receptors came from a human donor with chronic lymphocytic leukemia. Each CDR3 is given with its conserved first and last residue. Each record gives: CDR3 protein, CDR3 DNA, V gene, clone size, J gene, D gene. A D gene is named only where the DNA matches it firmly. Clone sizes are given selectively: once, few, many, or a class where the clone is expanded.

cdr3_aa: CASSWRDRGADTQYF
cdr3_nt: TGCGCCAGCAGCTGGAGGGACAGGGGAGCAGATACGCAGTATTTT
v_call: TRBV5-1
clone_size: NA
j_call: TRBJ2-3
d_call: TRBD1

cdr3_aa: CASSLDSYNEQFF
cdr3_nt: TGTGCCAGCAGCTTAGACTCGTACAATGAGCAGTTCTTC
v_call: TRBV11-1
clone_size: NA
j_call: TRBJ2-1
d_call: NA

cdr3_aa: CASSPPNEAGGKNEQFF
cdr3_nt: TGTGCCAGCTCACCACCTAATGAGGCGGGGGGTAAGAATGAGCAGTTCTTC
v_call: TRBV18
clone_size: NA
j_call: TRBJ2-1
d_call: TRBD2

cdr3_aa: CASSFSGTGPSEQYF
cdr3_nt: TGTGCCAGCAGTTTCTCCGGGACAGGCCCCTCCGAGCAGTACTTC
v_call: TRBV2
clone_size: once
j_call: TRBJ2-7
d_call: TRBD1

cdr3_aa: CASVRNTEAFF
cdr3_nt: TGTGCCAGCGTAAGGAACACTGAAGCTTTCTTT
v_call: TRBV19
clone_size: NA
j_call: TRBJ1-1
d_call: NA

cdr3_aa: CASSLEAAGGYNEQFF
cdr3_nt: TGCGCCAGCAGCTTGGAGGCAGCGGGAGGCTACAATGAGCAGTTCTTC
v_call: TRBV5-1
clone_size: once
j_call: TRBJ2-1
d_call: TRBD2

cdr3_aa: CASSSGHLRMNEQFF
cdr3_nt: TGTGCCAGCAGCTCGGGACACCTGCGGATGAATGAGCAGTTCTTC
v_call: TRBV7-2
clone_size: NA
j_call: TRBJ2-1
d_call: NA

cdr3_aa: CATSWGGQMEAYEQYF
cdr3_nt: TGTGCCACCAGTTGGGGGGGACAGATGGAAGCCTACGAGCAGTACTTC
v_call: TRBV15
clone_size: NA
j_call: TRBJ2-7
d_call: NA

cdr3_aa: CASSIIAGTSYEQYF
cdr3_nt: TGTGCCAGTAGTATAATAGCGGGAACCTCCTACGAGCAGTACTTC
v_call: TRBV19
clone_size: NA
j_call: TRBJ2-7
d_call: TRBD2

cdr3_aa: CASSFSTGGPTNPYEQYF
cdr3_nt: TGTGCCAGCAGCTTCTCTACAGGGGGCCCCACCAATCCCTACGAGCAGTACTTC
v_call: TRBV11-2
clone_size: few
j_call: TRBJ2-7
d_call: TRBD1

cdr3_aa: CSASSKNEQFF
cdr3_nt: TGCAGTGCTAGCTCTAAAAATGAGCAGTTCTTC
v_call: TRBV20-1
clone_size: NA
j_call: TRBJ2-1
d_call: NA

cdr3_aa: CATSRPPRQGMAGELFF
cdr3_nt: TGTGCCACCAGCAGACCCCCAAGACAGGGGATGGCCGGGGAGCTGTTTTTT
v_call: TRBV15
clone_size: NA
j_call: TRBJ2-2
d_call: TRBD1

cdr3_aa: CASRGGGDTQYF
cdr3_nt: TGTGCCAGCAGGGGGGGAGGAGATACGCAGTATTTT
v_call: TRBV11-2
clone_size: NA
j_call: TRBJ2-3
d_call: NA

cdr3_aa: CASSFQPPSEQYF
cdr3_nt: TGTGCCAGCAGTTTTCAACCTCCAAGCGAGCAGTACTTC
v_call: TRBV27
clone_size: NA
j_call: TRBJ2-7
d_call: NA

cdr3_aa: CASSVWGSYNEQFF
cdr3_nt: TGTGCCAGCAGCGTTTGGGGTTCCTACAATGAGCAGTTCTTC
v_call: TRBV9
clone_size: NA
j_call: TRBJ2-1
d_call: NA

cdr3_aa: CASSLPGHSYGYTF
cdr3_nt: TGTGCCAGCAGCCTCCCAGGGCACAGCTATGGCTACACCTTC
v_call: TRBV28
clone_size: NA
j_call: TRBJ1-2
d_call: NA

cdr3_aa: CASSLTSVSQAFF
cdr3_nt: TGTGCCAGCAGCTTAACATCTGTTAGTCAAGCTTTCTTT
v_call: TRBV7-3
clone_size: once
j_call: TRBJ1-1
d_call: NA

cdr3_aa: CASSITGTPPREQYF
cdr3_nt: TGTGCCAGCAGTATAACCGGGACACCGCCTAGGGAGCAGTACTTC
v_call: TRBV27
clone_size: few
j_call: TRBJ2-7
d_call: NA

cdr3_aa: CASSVAGGADTQYF
cdr3_nt: TGTGCCAGCAGCGTAGCGGGCGGGGCAGATACGCAGTATTTT
v_call: TRBV27
clone_size: NA
j_call: TRBJ2-3
d_call: TRBD2

cdr3_aa: CASTLVAGVTGELFF
cdr3_nt: TGTGCCAGCACCCTAGTAGCGGGAGTCACCGGGGAGCTGTTTTTT
v_call: TRBV28
clone_size: NA
j_call: TRBJ2-2
d_call: TRBD2

cdr3_aa: CASRETGRGYTEAFF
cdr3_nt: TGTGCCAGTAGAGAAACGGGCAGGGGGTATACTGAAGCTTTCTTT
v_call: TRBV19
clone_size: NA
j_call: TRBJ1-1
d_call: TRBD1

cdr3_aa: CASSQGSYEQFF
cdr3_nt: TGTGCCAGCAGCCAAGGTTCTTATGAGCAGTTCTTC
v_call: TRBV14
clone_size: NA
j_call: TRBJ2-1
d_call: NA

cdr3_aa: CASSSDREGADTQYF
cdr3_nt: TGCGCCAGCAGCTCGGACAGGGAGGGTGCAGATACGCAGTATTTT
v_call: TRBV5-1
clone_size: NA
j_call: TRBJ2-3
d_call: NA

cdr3_aa: CASSFWRGTDTQYF
cdr3_nt: TGTGCCAGCAGTTTTTGGAGGGGTACAGATACGCAGTATTTT
v_call: TRBV28
clone_size: NA
j_call: TRBJ2-3
d_call: NA

cdr3_aa: CASIKDLGHYNEQFF
cdr3_nt: TGTGCCAGCATTAAGGACCTAGGCCACTACAATGAGCAGTTCTTC
v_call: TRBV6-5
clone_size: NA
j_call: TRBJ2-1
d_call: NA

cdr3_aa: CASSLGGTSPTDTQYF
cdr3_nt: TGCGCCAGCAGCTTGGGTGGCACGAGCCCCACAGATACGCAGTATTTT
v_call: TRBV5-1
clone_size: NA
j_call: TRBJ2-3
d_call: NA

cdr3_aa: CASSLTDGNSGANVLTF
cdr3_nt: TGTGCCAGCAGCCTAACCGACGGAAACTCTGGGGCCAACGTCCTGACTTTC
v_call: TRBV11-2
clone_size: NA
j_call: TRBJ2-6
d_call: NA